A selection of T cell receptor beta chains follows, all from one sample in a study of shared clonotypes between healthy human individuals. Clones were read by immunoSEQ multiplex PCR, and TCRdb kept only the in-frame ones, dropping some. The sample includes some 1 million clones, roughly 80% of them seen just once. The sample consisted of memory CD4+ T cells sorted from blood. These receptors were collected from a man younger than 35 in good health. CDR3s include the opening cysteine and the closing phenylalanine or tryptophan. Each record gives: clone size, V gene, J gene, D gene, CDR3 protein, CDR3 DNA. D genes are given only for firm matches. Part of the rows lack a size; the others show once, few, many or a class for expanded clones.

abundance: few; v_gene: TRBV5-1; j_gene: TRBJ2-7; d_gene: -; CDR3aa: CASSRARSYEQYF; CDR3nt: TGCGCCAGCAGCCGAGCCCGCTCCTACGAGCAGTACTTC
abundance: -; v_gene: TRBV5-1; j_gene: TRBJ2-7; d_gene: TRBD2; CDR3aa: CASSKTLAGEVNEQYF; CDR3nt: TGCGCCAGCAGCAAAACCTTAGCGGGAGAGGTGAACGAGCAGTACTTC
abundance: -; v_gene: TRBV5-6; j_gene: TRBJ2-3; d_gene: TRBD2; CDR3aa: CASSGTLAGWGDTQYF; CDR3nt: TGTGCCAGCAGCGGGACGCTAGCGGGGTGGGGAGATACGCAGTATTTT
abundance: -; v_gene: TRBV4-1; j_gene: TRBJ2-7; d_gene: -; CDR3aa: CASSHPGLSSYEQYF; CDR3nt: TGCGCCAGCAGCCACCCGGGTCTGAGCTCCTACGAGCAGTACTTC
abundance: -; v_gene: TRBV7-2; j_gene: TRBJ2-3; d_gene: TRBD2; CDR3aa: CASSLQGTSGIDTQYF; CDR3nt: TGTGCCAGCAGCTTACAGGGAACTAGCGGGATCGATACGCAGTATTTT
abundance: -; v_gene: TRBV9; j_gene: TRBJ1-6; d_gene: -; CDR3aa: CASSVSNSPLHF; CDR3nt: TGTGCCAGCAGCGTTAGTAATTCACCCCTCCACTTT
abundance: -; v_gene: TRBV10-3; j_gene: TRBJ1-3; d_gene: -; CDR3aa: CAISGRGSSGNTIYF; CDR3nt: TGTGCCATCTCCGGCCGGGGCTCCTCTGGAAACACCATATATTTT
abundance: -; v_gene: TRBV4-1; j_gene: TRBJ2-7; d_gene: -; CDR3aa: CASSHITGEQYF; CDR3nt: TGCGCCAGCAGCCACATAACAGGCGAGCAGTACTTC
abundance: -; v_gene: TRBV5-6; j_gene: TRBJ2-2; d_gene: -; CDR3aa: CASSLVARSGELFF; CDR3nt: TGTGCCAGCAGCTTGGTCGCTAGGTCCGGGGAGCTGTTTTTT
abundance: few; v_gene: TRBV6-5; j_gene: TRBJ2-7; d_gene: -; CDR3aa: CASSYSADHSYEQYF; CDR3nt: TGTGCCAGCAGCTATTCAGCGGACCACTCCTACGAGCAGTACTTC
abundance: few; v_gene: TRBV11-1; j_gene: TRBJ2-1; d_gene: TRBD1; CDR3aa: CASSLDRGPYNEQFF; CDR3nt: TGTGCCAGCAGCTTGGACAGGGGCCCCTACAATGAGCAGTTCTTC
abundance: few; v_gene: TRBV5-4; j_gene: TRBJ2-2; d_gene: TRBD2; CDR3aa: CASSEAVAGTGELFF; CDR3nt: TGTGCAAGCTCGGAGGCGGTAGCGGGAACCGGGGAGCTGTTTTTT
abundance: -; v_gene: TRBV19; j_gene: TRBJ2-3; d_gene: TRBD2; CDR3aa: CASSIGGRVLRTDTQYF; CDR3nt: TGTGCCAGTAGTATCGGAGGGAGGGTTCTCCGCACAGATACGCAGTATTTT
abundance: -; v_gene: TRBV18; j_gene: TRBJ2-7; d_gene: -; CDR3aa: CASSPSHVRGTYEQYF; CDR3nt: TGTGCCAGCTCACCATCCCATGTGAGGGGCACCTACGAGCAGTACTTC
abundance: -; v_gene: TRBV29-1; j_gene: TRBJ1-2; d_gene: -; CDR3aa: CSALRGKNGYTF; CDR3nt: TGCAGCGCCTTAAGGGGGAAGAATGGCTACACCTTC
abundance: few; v_gene: TRBV6-1; j_gene: TRBJ1-1; d_gene: TRBD1; CDR3aa: CASRRTGGTEAFF; CDR3nt: TGTGCCAGCAGGCGAACAGGGGGCACTGAAGCTTTCTTT
abundance: -; v_gene: TRBV7-7; j_gene: TRBJ2-3; d_gene: TRBD2; CDR3aa: CASSYRGGSTDTQYF; CDR3nt: TGTGCTAGCAGCTACCGCGGGGGTAGCACAGATACGCAGTATTTT
abundance: once; v_gene: TRBV29-1; j_gene: TRBJ2-4; d_gene: -; CDR3aa: CSRPEVDSFEVEAKNIQYF; CDR3nt: TGCAGCCGTCCGGAGGTGGACAGCTTTGAGGTGGAAGCCAAAAACATTCAGTACTTC
abundance: -; v_gene: TRBV5-1; j_gene: TRBJ2-5; d_gene: TRBD2; CDR3aa: CASSLRTSGSMETQYF; CDR3nt: TGCGCCAGCAGCTTAAGGACTAGCGGGAGCATGGAGACCCAGTACTTC
abundance: -; v_gene: TRBV5-5; j_gene: TRBJ1-4; d_gene: -; CDR3aa: CASSSLPGATNEKLFF; CDR3nt: TGTGCCAGCAGTTCCTTACCAGGGGCAACTAATGAAAAACTGTTTTTT
abundance: few; v_gene: TRBV5-4; j_gene: TRBJ2-6; d_gene: -; CDR3aa: CASSSGGRGPPSGANVLTF; CDR3nt: TGTGCCAGCAGCTCCGGTGGCAGGGGCCCCCCCTCTGGGGCCAACGTCCTGACTTTC
abundance: -; v_gene: TRBV4-1; j_gene: TRBJ2-2; d_gene: -; CDR3aa: CASSQGQALTFPGELFF; CDR3nt: TGCGCCAGCAGCCAAGGACAGGCGTTGACCTTCCCCGGGGAGCTGTTTTTT
abundance: -; v_gene: TRBV18; j_gene: TRBJ2-6; d_gene: -; CDR3aa: CASSPGIAGANVLTF; CDR3nt: TGTGCCAGCTCACCAGGAATCGCTGGGGCCAACGTCCTGACTTTC
abundance: -; v_gene: TRBV19; j_gene: TRBJ1-2; d_gene: -; CDR3aa: CASRARTEKTNYGYTF; CDR3nt: TGTGCCAGTAGGGCTAGGACAGAAAAAACTAACTATGGCTACACCTTC
abundance: few; v_gene: TRBV28; j_gene: TRBJ1-2; d_gene: TRBD1; CDR3aa: CASRPGQTLGGYGYTF; CDR3nt: TGTGCCAGCAGGCCGGGACAGACCCTCGGGGGGTACGGCTACACCTTC
abundance: -; v_gene: TRBV4-3; j_gene: TRBJ2-1; d_gene: -; CDR3aa: CASSQEFYNEQFF; CDR3nt: TGCGCCAGCAGCCAAGAATTCTACAATGAGCAGTTCTTC
abundance: -; v_gene: TRBV6-1; j_gene: TRBJ1-4; d_gene: TRBD1; CDR3aa: CASSSDRVGEKLFF; CDR3nt: TGTGCCAGCAGTTCGGACAGGGTGGGTGAAAAACTGTTTTTT
abundance: -; v_gene: TRBV5-4; j_gene: TRBJ1-6; d_gene: -; CDR3aa: CASSLASQGYSPLHF; CDR3nt: TGTGCCAGCAGCTTGGCCAGTCAGGGCTATTCACCCCTCCACTTT
abundance: once; v_gene: TRBV5-1; j_gene: TRBJ2-3; d_gene: -; CDR3aa: CASSRDPSSTDTQYF; CDR3nt: TGCGCCAGCAGTCGGGACCCCTCTAGCACAGATACGCAGTATTTT
abundance: -; v_gene: TRBV9; j_gene: TRBJ2-5; d_gene: -; CDR3aa: CASSIGAVQETQYF; CDR3nt: TGTGCCAGCAGCATTGGGGCGGTCCAAGAGACCCAGTACTTC
abundance: once; v_gene: TRBV6-6; j_gene: TRBJ1-6; d_gene: -; CDR3aa: CASSYGGQGGSPLHF; CDR3nt: TGTGCCAGCAGTTACGGGGGTCAGGGTGGTTCACCCCTCCACTTT
abundance: -; v_gene: TRBV7-8; j_gene: TRBJ2-1; d_gene: TRBD2; CDR3aa: CASSLIPAGSYNEQFF; CDR3nt: TGTGCCAGCAGCTTAATTCCAGCGGGATCCTACAATGAGCAGTTCTTC
abundance: -; v_gene: TRBV5-3; j_gene: TRBJ2-2; d_gene: -; CDR3aa: CARSLYVEKRRENTGELFF; CDR3nt: TGTGCCAGAAGCTTGTATGTCGAAAAGCGGAGAGAGAACACCGGGGAGCTGTTTTTT
abundance: once; v_gene: TRBV7-2; j_gene: TRBJ2-5; d_gene: -; CDR3aa: CASSRHGDGETQYF; CDR3nt: TGTGCCAGCAGCCGTCATGGGGACGGGGAGACCCAGTACTTC
abundance: -; v_gene: TRBV7-2; j_gene: TRBJ1-1; d_gene: -; CDR3aa: CASSLGAGTNTEAFF; CDR3nt: TGTGCCAGCAGCTTAGGAGCCGGAACGAACACTGAAGCTTTCTTT
abundance: few; v_gene: TRBV4-1; j_gene: TRBJ2-3; d_gene: TRBD2; CDR3aa: CASSQIAGGMGTQYF; CDR3nt: TGCGCCAGCAGCCAAATTGCGGGGGGGATGGGTACGCAGTATTTT
abundance: -; v_gene: TRBV2; j_gene: TRBJ2-7; d_gene: -; CDR3aa: CASTTSGIVYEQYF; CDR3nt: TGTGCCAGCACCACCTCAGGGATTGTCTACGAGCAGTACTTC
abundance: -; v_gene: TRBV15; j_gene: TRBJ2-7; d_gene: TRBD2; CDR3aa: CATSRGGLAAYEQYF; CDR3nt: TGTGCCACCAGCAGAGGAGGACTAGCGGCCTACGAGCAGTACTTC
abundance: -; v_gene: TRBV6-6; j_gene: TRBJ2-1; d_gene: TRBD2; CDR3aa: CASEAGGYNEQFF; CDR3nt: TGTGCCAGCGAAGCGGGAGGGTACAATGAGCAGTTCTTC
abundance: -; v_gene: TRBV5-1; j_gene: TRBJ1-2; d_gene: -; CDR3aa: CASSLEQGIYGYTF; CDR3nt: TGCGCCAGCAGCTTGGAGCAGGGTATCTATGGCTACACCTTC
abundance: -; v_gene: TRBV7-2; j_gene: TRBJ2-2; d_gene: -; CDR3aa: CASSAQLGANTGELFF; CDR3nt: TGTGCCAGCAGCGCCCAGTTAGGGGCGAACACCGGGGAGCTGTTTTTT
abundance: -; v_gene: TRBV5-1; j_gene: TRBJ2-1; d_gene: -; CDR3aa: CASSFGSGVAAYNEQFF; CDR3nt: TGCGCCAGCAGCTTCGGCAGCGGAGTGGCAGCCTACAATGAGCAGTTCTTC
abundance: -; v_gene: TRBV19; j_gene: TRBJ1-2; d_gene: -; CDR3aa: CATQRGANYGYTF; CDR3nt: TGTGCCACCCAAAGAGGGGCGAACTATGGCTACACCTTC
abundance: -; v_gene: TRBV2; j_gene: TRBJ2-7; d_gene: -; CDR3aa: CASRDRFLSYEQYF; CDR3nt: TGTGCCAGCAGAGACAGGTTCCTCTCCTACGAGCAGTACTTC
abundance: -; v_gene: TRBV10-2; j_gene: TRBJ1-5; d_gene: -; CDR3aa: CASSPRTDNQPQHF; CDR3nt: TGCGCCAGCAGCCCCCGGACAGACAATCAGCCCCAGCATTTT
abundance: -; v_gene: TRBV2; j_gene: TRBJ2-7; d_gene: TRBD1; CDR3aa: CASSGIRTGDSYEQYF; CDR3nt: TGTGCCAGCAGTGGGATACGGACAGGGGACTCCTACGAGCAGTACTTC
abundance: -; v_gene: TRBV7-6; j_gene: TRBJ2-1; d_gene: -; CDR3aa: CASSSNSGIYNEQFF; CDR3nt: TGTGCCAGCAGCTCCAACTCCGGGATCTACAATGAGCAGTTCTTC
abundance: -; v_gene: TRBV6-1; j_gene: TRBJ1-1; d_gene: -; CDR3aa: CASSSVGGLTEAFF; CDR3nt: TGTGCCAGCAGTTCCGTAGGGGGTTTGACTGAAGCTTTCTTT
abundance: -; v_gene: TRBV5-1; j_gene: TRBJ2-1; d_gene: -; CDR3aa: CASSPNKNEQFF; CDR3nt: TGCGCCAGCAGTCCTAATAAAAATGAGCAGTTCTTC
abundance: -; v_gene: TRBV7-2; j_gene: TRBJ1-6; d_gene: -; CDR3aa: CASSLGRIDNSPLHF; CDR3nt: TGTGCCAGCAGCTTAGGACGGATAGATAATTCACCCCTCCACTTT
abundance: -; v_gene: TRBV5-8; j_gene: TRBJ2-2; d_gene: TRBD2; CDR3aa: CASSLGISGATGELFF; CDR3nt: TGTGCCAGCAGCTTGGGGATTAGCGGGGCCACCGGGGAGCTGTTTTTT
abundance: once; v_gene: TRBV2; j_gene: TRBJ2-3; d_gene: -; CDR3aa: CASSEGLGQDTQYF; CDR3nt: TGTGCCAGCAGTGAAGGACTAGGGCAAGATACGCAGTATTTT
abundance: -; v_gene: TRBV10-2; j_gene: TRBJ2-1; d_gene: TRBD2; CDR3aa: CASSEPTSGNNEQFF; CDR3nt: TGCGCCAGCAGTGAACCAACTAGCGGAAACAATGAGCAGTTCTTC